The source of this T cell receptor beta chain is a study of shared clonotypes between healthy human individuals. This clone has a handful of counts. The CDR3 runs to 12 residues. CDR1 SGHNT and CDR2 YYREEE come from the germline V gene (reference sequence). Trimming removed 3 bases at V and 7 bases at J, with 9 bases between. Using immunoSEQ multiplex PCR, the repertoire was profiled, and TCRdb retains in-frame clones only, with some absent. Counted here are a few hundred thousand clones, under 80% occurring once; the ten biggest clones make up more than 9.5%. The gene calls are TRBV5-4 and TRBJ2-3; possibly TRBD1 for D (5 bases). This TCR came from a young man in good health. The sequenced material came from memory CD4+ T cells sorted from blood. Subset described: CD45RA-negative fraction. The CDR3 sequence is CASSSQGYTQYF. CDR3 DNA sequence: TGTGCCAGCAGCTCTCAGGGATATACGCAGTATTTT. The variable domain in full, with the rest retrieved from reference TRBV5-4 and TRBJ2-3, is ETGVTQSPTHLIKTRGQQVTLRCSSQSGHNTVSWYQQALGQGPQFIFQYYREEENGRGNFPPRFSGLQFPNYSSELNVNALELDDSALYLCASSSQGYTQYFGPGTRLTVL.